Below, 8 T cell receptor beta chains from the same sample are listed, as sequenced in a study of CD8 T cells in ankylosing spondylitis (dated by TCRdb to 2015 to 2018). No antigens are known for them. General conclusions and limits of the study: Blood from ankylosing spondylitis patients appeared to be characterized by a TCR beta motif composed of about eight highly homologous amino acid variants.

Libraries were made using 5' RACE. The data were produced on an Illumina HiSeq 2500. TCRdb redid the processing of the public reads, applying fastp at Q25 and MiXCR, and retained in-frame beta chains. Each CDR3 protein appears once, grouped with its most common genes and DNA. The sample table records just under 550,000 distinct CDR3 sequences; approximately 12% of these occur just once. The ten largest make up about 6.5% of the sample. Sequenced input: blood, either unsorted or a sorted T cell fraction (not recorded which). All receptors come from a male donor with ankylosing spondylitis.

The V gene is TRBV20-1, the J gene TRBJ2-5; TRBD1 aligns across 11 bases. CDR1 and CDR2 from the germline V gene are DFQATT and SNEGSKA (reference sequence). The CDR3 length is 13 residues. J lost 5 bases, V lost 7 bases, and 6 bases had no gene match. This chain's CDR3 is CSEKGQGGETQYF. Written as DNA, the CDR3 is TGCAGTGAGAAGGGACAGGGGGGCGAGACCCAGTACTTC.

In its sample, this clonotype was seen a few times. The chain couples TRBV5-1 to TRBJ1-1, with D possibly TRBD1 on 5 matching bases. Germline loops: CDR1 SGHRS, CDR2 YFSETQ. The CDR3 contains 15 residues. Trimming took 2 bases from V and 0 from J, leaving 11 bases between them. CDR3 bases: TGCGCCAGCAGCTTCGGGACGGTGATGAACACTGAAGCTTTCTTT. Translated, it gives CASSFGTVMNTEAFF.

This clonotype was seen once. DNA of the CDR3: TGCGCCAGCAGAGGATGGGGGAACGAGCAGTACGTC. This encodes CASRGWGNEQYV. J is TRBJ2-7 and V is TRBV10-2, with D possibly being TRBD1 or TRBD2 (5 bases each). With 6 bases removed from V and 5 bases from J, the gap between germline ends came to 11 bases. This CDR3 contains 12 residues. Germline V gene lookup returns CDR1 WSHSY and CDR2 SAAADI.

The rearrangement uses TRBV10-3 and TRBJ1-3; a possible D gene is TRBD1 (5 bases). Germline V gene data show CDR1 as ENHRY and CDR2 as SYGVKD. V was trimmed by 6 bases and J by 0 bases, leaving 9 bases between them. The CDR3 runs to 14 residues. The CDR3 spells CAIRGTDSGNTIYF. The CDR3 DNA reads TGTGCCATCAGGGGGACTGACTCTGGAAACACCATATATTTT.

CDR3 amino acids: CASSPISGGREQFF. The CDR3 coding sequence is TGTGCCAGCTCACCAATATCAGGAGGTCGTGAGCAGTTCTTC. V and J are TRBV18 and TRBJ2-1; the D gene is possibly TRBD2 (5 bases). The V end lost 2 bases, the J end lost 9 bases, and 14 bases lay between the germline ends. This CDR3 spans 14 amino acids. The V gene's germline CDR1 is KGHSH and CDR2 LQKENI.

This clonotype was seen repeatedly, ten times or more. V is TRBV5-1 and J is TRBJ2-1; D not certain. Trimming removed 4 bases at V and 4 bases at J, with 12 bases between. CDR1 is SGHRS, CDR2 YFSETQ, per germline. The CDR3 has 14 amino acids. This chain's CDR3 is CASSPPTDYNEQFF. Written as DNA, the CDR3 is TGCGCCAGCAGCCCTCCGACGGATTACAATGAGCAGTTCTTC.

The sample holds a few counts of this clonotype. The V and J genes are TRBV27 and TRBJ2-1; the match to TRBD1 covers 8 bases. Germline values: CDR1 MNHEY, CDR2 SMNVEV (reference sequence). With 4 bases clipped from V and 5 bases from J, the junction kept 7 bases outside the gene matches. CDR3 size: 15 residues. The CDR3 reads CASSSAQTGDNEQFF. CDR3 nucleotides: TGTGCCAGCAGTTCCGCCCAGACAGGGGACAATGAGCAGTTCTTC.

This clonotype has ten or more counts. The rearrangement uses TRBV5-1 and TRBJ2-1; TRBD2 agrees at 9 bases. CDR1 SGHRS and CDR2 YFSETQ come from the germline V gene. V lost 7 bases and J lost 8; bases outside the gene matches: 7. The CDR3 is 13 residues long. CDR3 residues: CASHPTSGDEQFF. The DNA of the CDR3 is TGCGCCAGCCATCCGACTAGCGGCGATGAGCAGTTCTTC.